This entry is about one TCR beta chain. Its antigen is as yet unknown. Next came a second PCR, run for about 6 to 11 cycles, which used a sample-barcoded 5' primer along with a J-beta primer mix. TCRdb ran MiXCR on the 5' RACE reads and lists one entry per CDR3 protein. This table holds approximately 790,000 distinct CDR3 sequences, 55% to 65% found once. This entry comes from a study of blood T cells in healthy people across ages. Study-level points and caveats: Shifts in expanded clonotypes may have been confounded by donor CMV status, which was unknown. Leaving the PBMCs unsorted stopped any conclusive comparison of naive versus antigen-experienced cells.

The CDR3 is 14 amino acids. Germline V CDR1 and CDR2: SGHAT, FQDESV (reference sequence). This TCR was sampled from a man aged 25 to 40 in good health. The V and J genes are TRBV11-1 and TRBJ2-1; D may match TRBD1 or TRBD2 (6 bases each). Gene TRBJ2-7 matches the end of the DNA better, so the J call may be wrong. The sequencing input was blood. CDR3 region: CASSLGGGQHEQYF. The CDR3 DNA is TGTGCCAGCAGCTTGGGGGGCGGTCAACACGAGCAGTACTTC.